This T cell receptor beta chain was observed in a study of post-analysis software for immune sequencing data. Study-wide context: Relapsing-remitting, secondary progressive and progressive-relapsing multiple sclerosis were all included among the disease courses. General study results and limits: Analysis by F measure revealed that same-batch samples clustered strongly together. Comparison of patients with controls showed five TRBV segments more frequent in patients, TRBV5-6, TRBV5-1 and TRBV20-1 among them. Normalized Chao1 diversity was significantly lower in multiple sclerosis patients than in controls.

Unique molecular identifiers featured in each of the TCR beta cDNA libraries. Each CDR3 protein gets one entry after TCRdb re-called the PCR reads with MiXCR. The table shows around 700,000 distinct CDR3 sequences, with roughly three fifths occurring only once. CDR3 size: 11 residues. Germline CDR1 GTSNPN, CDR2 SVGIG (reference sequence). V dropped 8 bases and J dropped 8; count of bases not matched to a gene: 7. About this clonotype itself: The antigen is unknown.

The chain uses TRBV30 and TRBJ1-2; 8 bases are a match to TRBD1. This receptor was obtained from a girl aged 2-10 years with multiple sclerosis. Sample: blood. CDR3 DNA sequence: TGTGCCGGTCGACAGGGGAAAGGCTACACCTTC. Its translation: CAGRQGKGYTF.